This is a list of T cell receptor beta chains from one sample in a study of cytomegalovirus exposure and HLA in healthy donors. Using immunoSEQ multiplex PCR, the repertoire was profiled, and TCRdb retains in-frame clones only, with some absent. Of some 110,000 clones listed, 70% to 85% are singletons. The material sequenced was PBMCs. Receptors were obtained from a woman aged 45-65 years in good health and CMV-seropositive. Each CDR3 is given with its conserved first and last residue. A D gene is named only where the DNA matches it firmly. The size of a clone is reported for some rows only, either as once, few or many, or as a class for expanded clones.

j_call,v_call,clone_size,d_call,cdr3_nt,cdr3_aa
TRBJ2-7,TRBV19,once,TRBD1,TGTGCCAGTAGCGGACAGGGGACGGGCGAGCAGTACTTC,CASSGQGTGEQYF
TRBJ1-1,TRBV5-1,NA,TRBD1,TGCGCCAGCAGCGGACAGGGTCACACTGAAGCTTTCTTT,CASSGQGHTEAFF
TRBJ2-6,TRBV5-1,NA,NA,TGCGCCAGCAGCTTGGGGACAGCTTTAAACTCTGGGGCCAACGTCCTGACTTTC,CASSLGTALNSGANVLTF
TRBJ1-2,TRBV4-3,few,NA,TGCGCCAGCAGCCAAGAGGGGCCAGCTAACTATGGCTACACCTTC,CASSQEGPANYGYTF
TRBJ2-5,TRBV29-1,NA,NA,TGCAGCGTTGATTTGGGGCTGGAGGAGACCCAGTACTTC,CSVDLGLEETQYF
TRBJ2-5,TRBV18,NA,NA,TGTGCCAGCTCACCCGGGTTAGGAACCCAAGAGACCCAGTACTTC,CASSPGLGTQETQYF
TRBJ1-2,TRBV7-9,NA,TRBD1,TGTGCCAGCAGCCCCCCGGGACAGGTTAACTATGGCTACACCTTC,CASSPPGQVNYGYTF
TRBJ2-3,TRBV16,NA,NA,TGTGCCAGCAGCCCACCTACGGGAGATACGCAGTATTTT,CASSPPTGDTQYF
TRBJ2-1,TRBV18,NA,TRBD1,TGTGCCAGCTCACCACGCAATTCAGGGGTTAGCACAATGAGGGGGCTGTTCTTC,CASSPRNSGVSTMRGLFF
TRBJ2-1,TRBV7-3,few,NA,TGTGCCAGCAGCTTAAGCACGGACAATGAGCAGTTCTTC,CASSLSTDNEQFF
TRBJ2-1,TRBV29-1,NA,TRBD1,TGCAGCGCGGACAGGGTAACCTACAATGAGCAGTTCTTC,CSADRVTYNEQFF
TRBJ2-7,TRBV30,NA,NA,TGTGCCTGGGGCTGGACAGACTACGAGCAGTACTTC,CAWGWTDYEQYF
TRBJ1-1,TRBV19,NA,NA,TGTGCCAGTAGTATGCTTTTCGTCGGTTACACTGAAGCTTTCTTT,CASSMLFVGYTEAFF
TRBJ1-4,TRBV7-6,few,NA,TGTGCCAGCAGCTGGACAGAGCCCCGGGGCGGAGAAAAACTGTTTTTT,CASSWTEPRGGEKLFF
TRBJ1-1,TRBV27,NA,NA,TGTGCCAGCAGTTTCGGGGGGGGTCGGGCTTTCTTT,CASSFGGGRAFF
TRBJ2-2,TRBV2,few,TRBD1,TGTGCCAGCCGGGCTCGGGACAGGCGAAACACCGGGGAGCTGTTTTTT,CASRARDRRNTGELFF
TRBJ2-7,TRBV4-1,NA,NA,TGCGCCAGCAGCATCGACTTGGGCGGAGGGTGGGAGTTTAGTAACGAGCAGTACTTC,CASSIDLGGGWEFSNEQYF
TRBJ1-5,TRBV6-1,NA,TRBD1,TGTGCCAGCAGTGGAGGGACAGGGGTCAATCAGCCCCAGCATTTT,CASSGGTGVNQPQHF
TRBJ1-1,TRBV29-1,NA,NA,TGCAGCGCCAGACAACAGAGAAACACTGAAGCTTTCTTT,CSARQQRNTEAFF
TRBJ2-1,TRBV6-5,few,TRBD1,TGTGCCAGCAGTTACGCGACGACAGGGGGCTACAATGAGCAGTTCTTC,CASSYATTGGYNEQFF
TRBJ2-5,TRBV11-2,NA,TRBD2,TGTGCCAGCCGCGGGGGTCAAGAGACCCAGTACTTC,CASRGGQETQYF
TRBJ1-1,TRBV5-5,NA,NA,TGTGCCAGCAGCTTGGGTACAGTCACTGAAGCTTTCTTT,CASSLGTVTEAFF
TRBJ2-7,TRBV6-1,NA,NA,TGTGCCAGCAGCCCTACAGGGGGGGTTGGCTACGAGCAGTACTTC,CASSPTGGVGYEQYF
TRBJ1-5,TRBV7-9,NA,NA,TGTGCCAGCAGCTTAGCCCGGGGTAGCAATCAGCCCCAGCATTTT,CASSLARGSNQPQHF
TRBJ2-7,TRBV4-3,NA,TRBD2,TGCGCCAGCAGCCAAGCCGGGACTAGCGGGAATCACGAGCAGTACTTC,CASSQAGTSGNHEQYF
TRBJ1-1,TRBV2,NA,NA,TGTGCCAGCAGTTGGCAGAACACTGAAGCTTTCTTT,CASSWQNTEAFF
TRBJ1-5,TRBV7-2,few,NA,TGTGCCAGCAGCACCCTTACTGCTCAGCCCCAGCATTTT,CASSTLTAQPQHF
TRBJ2-7,TRBV6-5,once,TRBD1,TGTGCCAGCAGAAGACAGGGCGAGCAGTACTTC,CASRRQGEQYF
TRBJ1-2,TRBV19,NA,TRBD1,TGTGCCAGTAGTGCCTCGACAGGGACTAACTATGGCTACACCTTC,CASSASTGTNYGYTF
TRBJ1-3,TRBV7-2,NA,NA,TGTGCCAGCAGCCGGCCTGGGGAGAGCTCTGGAAACACCATATATTTT,CASSRPGESSGNTIYF
TRBJ2-7,TRBV7-3,NA,NA,TGTGCCAGCAGCATAGGACACACCTACGAGCAGTACTTC,CASSIGHTYEQYF
TRBJ2-6,TRBV5-1,NA,NA,TGCGCCAGCAGCTCCACAGGGCCCTCTGGGGCCAACGTCCTGACTTTC,CASSSTGPSGANVLTF
TRBJ2-6,TRBV6-1,NA,TRBD1,TGTGCCAGCAGTGAAACAGGGGCTGGGGCCAACGTCCTGACTTTC,CASSETGAGANVLTF
TRBJ2-5,TRBV30,NA,NA,TGTGCCTGGAGGGCCGGGGAGACCCAGTACTTC,CAWRAGETQYF
TRBJ2-5,TRBV28,NA,NA,TGTGCCAGCAGGTTAAGGGGTAGGGGGGGTTTTGAGACCCAGTACTTC,CASRLRGRGGFETQYF
TRBJ2-1,TRBV14,NA,NA,TGTGCCAGCAGGGGGCTGAGCAATGAGCAGTTCTTC,CASRGLSNEQFF
TRBJ1-1,TRBV5-1,NA,NA,TGCGCCAGCAGCTTGGTTGACAGCGAAGCTTTCTTT,CASSLVDSEAFF
TRBJ1-2,TRBV30,NA,TRBD1,TGTGCCTGGGACGACAGGGAAGGTGGCTACACCTTC,CAWDDREGGYTF
TRBJ2-5,TRBV2,NA,TRBD2,TGTGCCAGCAGGGGGGCTTGGGCTAGCGGGCAAGAGACCCAGTACTTC,CASRGAWASGQETQYF
TRBJ2-3,TRBV5-4,few,TRBD2,TGTGCCAGCAGCCCGACTAGCGGGGGGGCCACAGATACGCAGTATTTT,CASSPTSGGATDTQYF
TRBJ2-1,TRBV28,NA,NA,TGTGCCAGCAGTTTAATGGCAGGGTTGGAAGAGAATGAGCAGTTCTTC,CASSLMAGLEENEQFF
TRBJ1-2,TRBV7-2,NA,NA,TGTGCCAGCAGCCAAGGACGGGGGAACTATGGCTACACCTTC,CASSQGRGNYGYTF
TRBJ2-7,TRBV5-4,NA,TRBD1,TGTGCCAGCAGCTCCACTTCCGGGACAGGGAGCGACGAGCAGTGCTTC,CASSSTSGTGSDEQCF
TRBJ2-7,TRBV28,few,NA,TGTGCCAGCAGTTTCCCCGGGGGCGAGCAGTACTTC,CASSFPGGEQYF
TRBJ2-3,TRBV7-8,few,NA,TGTGCCAGCAGCCTCCAGACAGATACGCAGTATTTT,CASSLQTDTQYF
TRBJ1-4,TRBV6-1,NA,NA,TGTGCCAGCAGTGAGTTTACAGGGGAAAAACTGTTTTTT,CASSEFTGEKLFF
TRBJ2-3,TRBV4-2,NA,TRBD2,TGTGCCAGCAGCCAAGAATTGTCAGCGGGGGGGCCGTTGGTAGATACGCAGTATTTT,CASSQELSAGGPLVDTQYF
TRBJ1-6,TRBV4-2,NA,NA,TGTGCCAGCAGCCAAGATGACTCCGTAGCCAGTTCACCCCTCCACTTT,CASSQDDSVASSPLHF
TRBJ2-5,TRBV7-2,NA,TRBD2,TGTGCCAGCAGCTTAACTAGCGGGGAGACCCAGTACTTC,CASSLTSGETQYF
TRBJ1-1,TRBV5-1,NA,NA,TGCGCCAGCAGCTTCTCGACAGGAATGAACACTGAAGCTTTCTTT,CASSFSTGMNTEAFF
TRBJ2-6,TRBV7-2,NA,TRBD1,TGTGCCAGCAGCCGAGGACAGGGAACTGGGGCCAACGTCCTGACTTTC,CASSRGQGTGANVLTF
TRBJ1-3,TRBV28,NA,TRBD1,TGTGCCAGCAGTGAGGGGACAGGGACTGGAAACACCATATATTTT,CASSEGTGTGNTIYF
TRBJ1-5,TRBV5-8,once,NA,TGTGCCAGCAGCTACTACAGGTATAGCAATCAGCCCCAGCATTTT,CASSYYRYSNQPQHF
TRBJ1-2,TRBV27,NA,NA,TGTGCCAGCAGTTTATCGATCACCTCAAAGGACAGACATGGCTACACCTTC,CASSLSITSKDRHGYTF
TRBJ2-7,TRBV10-3,NA,NA,TGTGCCATCAGTGAGTCGATCGGGTCTCTTCTATACGAGCAGTACTTC,CAISESIGSLLYEQYF